The present TCR beta chain was sequenced within a study of blood T cell repertoires in COVID-19. Study in general: Acute-phase and convalescent COVID-19 samples originated in the United States, Italy and Spain. In each case, the material was cDNA or gDNA derived from T cells, B-cell-depleted T cells, or PBMCs.

The V gene lost 2 bases and the J gene lost 9 bases, with 11 bases spanning the gap. The CDR3 runs to 13 residues. Germline V lookup: CDR1 SGHVS, CDR2 FQNEAQ. Original methodology: Scientists estimated how many nucleated cells there were by amplifying reference gene primers. The data were produced by immunoSEQ multiplex PCR, yet TCRdb's version contains in-frame clones alone and is incomplete. Clone size and V and J calls were adopted from that table, with D and trimming inferred from the DNA. The repertoire includes around 130,000 clones, 82% of them detected once, and 4% to 5% sits in the top ten. Sample: peripheral blood. This rearrangement joins TRBV7-8 to TRBJ2-1; D is ambiguous. This clonotype originated in a woman in her 70s with acute or convalescent COVID-19. CDR3 DNA sequence: TGTGCCAGCAGCTTAAATAGCTTGGGTGAGCAGTTCTTC. Translating gives CASSLNSLGEQFF.